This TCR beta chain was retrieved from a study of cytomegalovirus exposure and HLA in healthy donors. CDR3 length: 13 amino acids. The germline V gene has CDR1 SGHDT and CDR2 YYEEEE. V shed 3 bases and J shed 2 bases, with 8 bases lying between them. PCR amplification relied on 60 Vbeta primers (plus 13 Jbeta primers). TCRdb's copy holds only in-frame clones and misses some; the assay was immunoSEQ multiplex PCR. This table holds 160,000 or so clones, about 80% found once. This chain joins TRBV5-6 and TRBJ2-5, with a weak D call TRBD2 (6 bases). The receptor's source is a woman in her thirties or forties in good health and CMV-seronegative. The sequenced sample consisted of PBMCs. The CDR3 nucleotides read TGTGCCAGCAGCTCACGGGGGCAAGAGACCCAGTACTTC. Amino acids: CASSSRGQETQYF.